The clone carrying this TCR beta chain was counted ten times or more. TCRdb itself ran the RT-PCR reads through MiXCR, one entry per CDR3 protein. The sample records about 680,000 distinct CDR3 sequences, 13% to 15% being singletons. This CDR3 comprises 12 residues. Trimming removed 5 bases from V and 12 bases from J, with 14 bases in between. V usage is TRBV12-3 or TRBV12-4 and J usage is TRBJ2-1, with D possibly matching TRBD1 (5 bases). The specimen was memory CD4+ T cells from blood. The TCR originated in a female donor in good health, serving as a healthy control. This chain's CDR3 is CASSPRTPAQFF. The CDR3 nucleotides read TGTGCCAGCAGTCCCAGGACACCAGCGCAGTTCTTC.